This TCR beta chain was sequenced in a study of T cell responses to AZD1222 COVID-19 vaccine listed by TCRdb under 2021. With regard to the full study: A total of 233 trial participants underwent TCR sequencing, of whom about 200 had received two doses of AZD1222 and some 26 had received two doses of the MenACWY control vaccine. Trial participants were enrolled by age into 18-55, 56-69 and 70-plus year subgroups, with around 150, 28 and 57 TCR-sequenced participants respectively.

This clone has just a few counts. There is no known antigen for this receptor. Base qualities are not at hand, and no much larger clone is one base apart. From the cysteine through the phenylalanine, the CDR3 covers 14 amino acids. Only CDR3 DNA remains: 42 bases, in frame from the first base. Per the germline V gene, MNHEY is the CDR1 and SVGEGT is the CDR2. Compared with germline, V lacks 2 bases and J lacks 7 bases; bases without a gene match: 2. Results and caveats for the whole study, not just this receptor: The whole spike protein was spanned by vaccine-associated CD4 TCRs, and dominant responses were seen in regions 160-218 and 743-854. Because no day 14 peak-response samples were available, repertoires were characterized only after the peak T cell response. Most participants were white British and females outnumbered males, and the authors suggested that clonal diversity may have been underestimated. Epitopes outside the regions mutated in the B.1.351 and B.1.1.7 variants were reportedly recognized by nearly half of the unique spike-specific TCRs. In the small 56-69-year group, the increase in depth fell short of significance, most likely because of low power. Spike-specific TCR breadth and depth rose significantly after two AZD1222 doses compared with day 0 and with MenACWY recipients. Only 5 to 7 AZD1222 recipients were SARS-CoV-2 seropositive at baseline, limiting conclusions about previously exposed vaccinees.

In the paper's terms, the time point label means: baseline before first vaccination. The treatment or condition label here, explained by the study, means: meningococcal conjugate vaccine given as trial control. Vaccinee samples came from UK trials COV001 and COV002, including a single-blind randomized controlled phase 2/3 trial of AZD1222 (ChAdOx1 nCoV-19) in healthy adults. Trial participant PBMC samples were collected at day 0 and day 28 after the second dose for TCRbeta chain sequencing. The CDR3 regions of human TCRbeta chains were analyzed by immunosequencing. In the paper's pipeline: TCRs in the repertoires were compared against a reference library of SARS-CoV-2-specific TCRs that had been generated with the MIRA antigen-specificity platform. Breadth was defined as the fraction of unique TCRs that were SARS-CoV-2-associated. Depth was defined as the fraction of total T cells that were SARS-CoV-2-associated. Each spike-specific TCR was assigned to its reactive spike region and to a CD4 or CD8 class using the MIRA data. Log10-transformed breadth and depth values were compared by one-way ANOVA with Sidak's multiple comparisons tests. TCRdb took this table from immuneACCESS and kept in-frame rearrangements with V and J called. Such tables lack part of the clones; where checked against another copy, unresolved V genes explain under half of the gap, and the rest is unexplained. The DNA was the basis for D and trimming; V, J and clone size are from that table. The sample table lists under 250,000 clones, under 95% of them with a count of one. The ten largest clonotypes hold less than 1.2% of the sample.

Specimen: peripheral blood, collected on day 0 of MenACWY control vaccination. The rearrangement joined TRBV6-2 or TRBV6-3 to TRBJ1-6; 7 central nucleotides agree with TRBD1. The sequence was obtained from an adult in good health. The encoded CDR3 is CASSYDRANSPLHF. In nucleotides, the sequence is TGTGCCAGCAGTTACGACAGGGCGAATTCACCCCTCCACTTT.